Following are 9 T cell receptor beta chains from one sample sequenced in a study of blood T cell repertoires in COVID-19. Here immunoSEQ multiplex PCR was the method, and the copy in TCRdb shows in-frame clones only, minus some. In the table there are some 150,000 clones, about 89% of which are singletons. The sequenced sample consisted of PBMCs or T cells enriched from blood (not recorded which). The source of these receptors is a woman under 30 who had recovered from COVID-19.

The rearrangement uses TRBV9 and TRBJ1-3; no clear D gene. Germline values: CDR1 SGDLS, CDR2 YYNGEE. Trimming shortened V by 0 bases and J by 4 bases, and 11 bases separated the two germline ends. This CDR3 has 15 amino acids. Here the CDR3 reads CASSVGLPVGNTIYF. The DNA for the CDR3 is TGTGCCAGCAGCGTAGGATTACCGGTAGGAAACACCATATATTTT.

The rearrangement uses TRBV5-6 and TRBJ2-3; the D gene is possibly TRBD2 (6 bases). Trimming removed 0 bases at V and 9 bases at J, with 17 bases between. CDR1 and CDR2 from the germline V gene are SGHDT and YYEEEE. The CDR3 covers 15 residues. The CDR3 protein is CASSLDGGGGRTQYF. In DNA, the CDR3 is TGTGCCAGCAGCTTGGATGGTGGGGGAGGTCGGACGCAGTATTTT.

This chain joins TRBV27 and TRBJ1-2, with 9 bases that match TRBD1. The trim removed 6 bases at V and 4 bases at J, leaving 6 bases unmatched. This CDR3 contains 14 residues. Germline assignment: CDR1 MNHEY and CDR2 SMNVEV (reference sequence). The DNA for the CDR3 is TGTGCCAGCAGCCCCACAGGGGGCACCTATGGCTACACCTTC. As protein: CASSPTGGTYGYTF.

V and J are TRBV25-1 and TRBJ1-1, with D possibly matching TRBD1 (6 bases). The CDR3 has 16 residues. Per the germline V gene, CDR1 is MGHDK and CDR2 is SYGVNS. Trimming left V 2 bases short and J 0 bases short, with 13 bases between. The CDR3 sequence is CASSEVGQPMNTEAFF. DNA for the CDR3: TGTGCCAGCAGTGAAGTAGGACAGCCTATGAACACTGAAGCTTTCTTT.

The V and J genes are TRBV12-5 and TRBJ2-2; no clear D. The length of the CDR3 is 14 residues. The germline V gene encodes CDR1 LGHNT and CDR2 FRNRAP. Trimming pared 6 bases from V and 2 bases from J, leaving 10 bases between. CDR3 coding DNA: TGTGCTAGTGGCCTCGGGTTTAACACCGGGGAGCTGTTTTTT. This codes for CASGLGFNTGELFF.

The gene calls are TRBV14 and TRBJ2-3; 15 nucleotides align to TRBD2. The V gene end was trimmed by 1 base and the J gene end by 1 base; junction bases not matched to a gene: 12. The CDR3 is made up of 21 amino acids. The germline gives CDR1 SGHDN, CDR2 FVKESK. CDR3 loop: CASSQGFRTSGRAYGTDTQYF. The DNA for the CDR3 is TGTGCCAGCAGCCAAGGCTTCCGGACTAGCGGGAGGGCCTATGGCACAGATACGCAGTATTTT.

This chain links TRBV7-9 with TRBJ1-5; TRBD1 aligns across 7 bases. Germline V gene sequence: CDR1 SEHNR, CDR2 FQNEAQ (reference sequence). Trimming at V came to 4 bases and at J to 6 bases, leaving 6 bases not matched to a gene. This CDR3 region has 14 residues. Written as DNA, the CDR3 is TGTGCCAGCAGCTCAGGGGGGATGAGTCAGCCCCAGCATTTT. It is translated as CASSSGGMSQPQHF. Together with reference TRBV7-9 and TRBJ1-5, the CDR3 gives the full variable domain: DTGVSQNPRHKITKRGQNVTFRCDPISEHNRLYWYRQTLGQGPEFLTYFQNEAQLEKSRLLSDRFSAERPKGSFSTLEIQRTEQGDSAMYLCASSSGGMSQPQHFGDGTRLSIL.

The CDR3 DNA reads TGTGCCAGCAGTTATGCACTAGCGTACGAGCAGTACTTC. This gives the protein CASSYALAYEQYF. V is TRBV6-5 and J is TRBJ2-7; TRBD2 matches at 7 bases. CDR3 length: 13 amino acids. The V segment lost 3 bases and the J segment 4 bases; nucleotides outside the gene matches: 3. Per the germline V gene, CDR1 is MNHEY and CDR2 is SVGAGI.

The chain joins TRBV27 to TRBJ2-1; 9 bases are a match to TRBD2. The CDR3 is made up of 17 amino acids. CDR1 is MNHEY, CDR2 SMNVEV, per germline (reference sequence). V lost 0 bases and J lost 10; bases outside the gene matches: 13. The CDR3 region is CASSLSVSSGRPGEQFF. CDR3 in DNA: TGTGCCAGCAGTTTATCGGTATCCAGCGGGAGGCCCGGGGAGCAGTTCTTC.